This paragraph reports one T cell receptor beta chain. Its antigen is currently unknown. This record comes from a study of T cell responses to AZD1222 COVID-19 vaccine. The CDR3 totals 13 residues. Deletions cut 3 bases from V and 4 bases from J, with 9 bases between. Germline V gene data show CDR1 as MNHEY and CDR2 as SMNVEV (reference sequence). General study findings and limits: Compared with day 0, the breadth and depth of the Spike-specific TCR repertoire rose significantly after two doses of AZD1222.

Assay: immunoSEQ multiplex PCR; the TCRdb copy retains only in-frame clones and omits some. The sample shows about 130,000 clones, about 88% of them seen only once. The chain has TRBV27 and TRBJ1-1; D call uncertain. The specimen was peripheral blood, collected on day 0 of AZD1222 vaccination. This clonotype originated in an adult in good health. CDR3 loop: CASSFGPATEAFF. CDR3 bases: TGTGCCAGCAGTTTCGGGCCCGCCACTGAAGCTTTCTTT.